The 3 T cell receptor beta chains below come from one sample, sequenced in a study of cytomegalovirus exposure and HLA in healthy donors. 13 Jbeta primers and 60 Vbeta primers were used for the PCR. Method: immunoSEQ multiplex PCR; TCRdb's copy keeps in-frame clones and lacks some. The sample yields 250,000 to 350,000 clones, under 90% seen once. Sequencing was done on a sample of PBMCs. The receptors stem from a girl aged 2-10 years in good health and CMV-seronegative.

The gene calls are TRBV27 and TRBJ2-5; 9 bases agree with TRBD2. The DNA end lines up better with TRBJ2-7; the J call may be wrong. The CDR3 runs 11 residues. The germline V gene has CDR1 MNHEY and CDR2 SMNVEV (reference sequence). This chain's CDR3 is CASELAGEQYF. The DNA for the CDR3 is TGTGCCAGCGAACTAGCGGGCGAGCAGTACTTC.

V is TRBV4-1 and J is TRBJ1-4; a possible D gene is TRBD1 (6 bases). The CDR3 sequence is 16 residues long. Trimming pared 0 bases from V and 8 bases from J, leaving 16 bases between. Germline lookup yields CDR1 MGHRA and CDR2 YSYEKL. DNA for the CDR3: TGCGCCAGCAGCCAAGAGAGGGGGTCAGGGTGGGAAAAACTGTTTTTT. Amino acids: CASSQERGSGWEKLFF.

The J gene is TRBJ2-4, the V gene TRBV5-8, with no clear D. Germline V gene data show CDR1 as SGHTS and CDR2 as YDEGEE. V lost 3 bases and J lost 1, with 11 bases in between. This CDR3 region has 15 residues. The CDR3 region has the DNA TGTGCCAGCAGCTCCAGAACTACGGCCAAAAACATTCAGTACTTC. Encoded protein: CASSSRTTAKNIQYF.